This T cell receptor (beta chain) was identified in a study of shared clonotypes between healthy human individuals. Trimming took off 0 bases at V and 2 bases at J, with 12 bases between the two ends. Germline V gene lookup returns CDR1 MNHEY and CDR2 SVGAGI. There are 16 residues in the CDR3. TCRdb's table, derived via immunoSEQ multiplex PCR, lists solely in-frame clones and lacks some. This table holds some 2,500,000 clones, 80% to 95% found once. The sample was naive CD4+ T cells from PBMCs. The subset was: CD45RA+ positively selected. V is TRBV6-5 and J is TRBJ2-3; D is ambiguous. The TCR originated in a man aged 18 to 30 in good health. Some clones in this sample may be carry-over from other donors' samples. Here the CDR3 reads CASSYSRLKFTDTQYF. As DNA, the CDR3 is TGTGCCAGCAGTTACTCGAGACTCAAATTCACAGATACGCAGTATTTT.